The 5 T cell receptor beta chains below all came from one sample that was sequenced in a study of blood T cell repertoires in COVID-19. The data were produced by immunoSEQ multiplex PCR, yet TCRdb's version contains in-frame clones alone and is incomplete. Of more than 150,000 clones listed, almost 80% were seen once; the top ten hold approximately 15%. The specimen was PBMCs or T cells enriched from blood (not recorded which). The receptors derive from a woman aged 45 to 65 who had recovered from COVID-19.

This clone was seen once. CDR3 region: CASRPDTGHVITEAFF. CDR3 bases: TGTGCCAGCAGGCCTGATACGGGACATGTTATCACTGAAGCTTTCTTT. The V and J genes are TRBV28 and TRBJ1-1; D might be TRBD1 (6 bases). Germline V gives CDR1 MDHEN, CDR2 SYDVKM. The CDR3 totals 16 residues. With 6 bases removed from V and 4 bases from J, the gap between germline ends came to 21 bases.

The chain is built from TRBV19 and TRBJ1-2, with 12 bases lining up with TRBD1. This CDR3 spans 16 amino acids. J gave up 8 bases and V 6 bases, and 13 bases lay outside the gene matches. Germline-derived CDR1 and CDR2 are LNHDA and SQIVND (reference sequence). Written as DNA, the CDR3 is TGTGCCAGTAGACCGCCCGGGACAGGGGGCACCTGGGGCTACACCTTC. It is translated as CASRPPGTGGTWGYTF.

The rearrangement uses TRBV7-9 and TRBJ1-2; 10 bases agree with TRBD1. The CDR3 loop spans 16 amino acids. The J segment lost 6 bases and the V segment lost 5 bases, leaving 12 bases of the junction unmatched. CDR1 is SEHNR, CDR2 FQNEAQ, per germline (reference sequence). The CDR3 loop is CASSPRQGANRHGYTF. CDR3 DNA sequence: TGTGCCAGCAGCCCAAGACAGGGGGCCAATCGCCATGGCTACACCTTC.

With regard to this clone: Its ends do not fully match the called genes, so a read error is possible. This sequence joins TRBV24-1 and TRBJ1-5, with 10 bases lining up with TRBD1. This CDR3 comprises 17 residues. Germline V gene data show CDR1 as KGHDR and CDR2 as SFDVKD. The CDR3 sequence is CATTDATGTGEDQPQHF. CDR3 in DNA: TGTGCCACCACTGATGCCACCGGGACAGGGGAGGATCAGCCCCAGCATTTT.

The table lists this clone with a few counts. The same CDR3 can be traced to other DNA sequences in this sample. This chain joins TRBV2 and TRBJ2-7, with D tentatively TRBD1 (5 bases). Trimming cost V 6 bases and J 0 bases, with 12 bases left between them. Germline V gene lookup returns CDR1 SNHLY and CDR2 FYNNEI. The CDR3 totals 14 residues. The DNA for the CDR3 is TGTGCCAGCAGAATAGACAGAAGCTCCTACGAGCAGTACTTC. Encoded protein: CASRIDRSSYEQYF.